This T cell receptor (beta chain) was obtained from a study of CD8 T cells in ankylosing spondylitis. Germline loops: CDR1 MDHEN, CDR2 SYDVKM. Trimming took 5 bases from V and 4 from J; bases not matched to a gene: 9. CDR3 size: 16 residues. Study findings and constraints: Several highly homologous variants made up a TCR beta motif, and this motif appeared characteristic of ankylosing spondylitis blood. Disease-linked clones were found to be CD8+ and relatively rare in peripheral blood.

TCRdb reanalysed the 5' RACE reads using MiXCR and keeps one entry per CDR3 protein. The sample has around 770,000 distinct CDR3 sequences; around 19% are singletons. Remarks on this clonotype: Its specificity is not known.

This chain links TRBV28 with TRBJ2-2; TRBD2 matches 8 bases. The TCR comes from a male donor with ankylosing spondylitis. The sequenced sample was blood, either unsorted or a sorted T cell fraction (not recorded which). The CDR3 DNA is TGTGCCAGCAGTCTTGACGTAGCGGGGCGCACCGGGGAGCTGTTTTTT. Residues: CASSLDVAGRTGELFF.